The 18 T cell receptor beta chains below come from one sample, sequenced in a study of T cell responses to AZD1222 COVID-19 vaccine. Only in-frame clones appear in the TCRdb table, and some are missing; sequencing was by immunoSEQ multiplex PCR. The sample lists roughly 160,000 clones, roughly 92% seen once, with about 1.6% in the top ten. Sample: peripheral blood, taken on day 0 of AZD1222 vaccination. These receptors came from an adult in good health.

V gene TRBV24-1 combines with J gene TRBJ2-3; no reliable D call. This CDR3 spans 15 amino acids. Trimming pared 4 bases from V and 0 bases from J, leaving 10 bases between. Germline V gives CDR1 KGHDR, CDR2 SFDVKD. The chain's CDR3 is CATSESGSSTDTQYF. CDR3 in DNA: TGTGCCACCAGTGAGTCAGGTTCTAGCACAGATACGCAGTATTTT.

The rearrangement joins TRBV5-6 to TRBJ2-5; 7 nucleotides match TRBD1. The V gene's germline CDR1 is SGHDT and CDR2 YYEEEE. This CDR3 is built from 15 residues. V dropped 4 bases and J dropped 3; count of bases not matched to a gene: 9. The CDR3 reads CASSNLGTDKETQYF. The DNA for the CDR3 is TGTGCCAGCAGCAACCTCGGGACAGATAAAGAGACCCAGTACTTC.

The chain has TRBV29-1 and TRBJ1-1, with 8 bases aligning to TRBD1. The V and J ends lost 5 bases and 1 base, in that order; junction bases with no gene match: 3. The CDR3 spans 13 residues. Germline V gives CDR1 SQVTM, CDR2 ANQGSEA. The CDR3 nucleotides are TGCAGCGTTTACAGGGGGAAGAACACTGAAGCTTTCTTT. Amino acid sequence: CSVYRGKNTEAFF.

The CDR3 coding sequence is TGCGCCAGCAGCCTTTTTCGTGGTGGGATAAATCAGCAGCACTACGAGCAGTACTTC. It codes for CASSLFRGGINQQHYEQYF. The V call is TRBV4-3, the J call TRBJ2-7; D call uncertain. V was shortened by 4 bases and J by 3 bases, with 28 bases between the two germline ends. The CDR3 has 19 residues. The germline gives CDR1 LGHNA, CDR2 YSLEER.

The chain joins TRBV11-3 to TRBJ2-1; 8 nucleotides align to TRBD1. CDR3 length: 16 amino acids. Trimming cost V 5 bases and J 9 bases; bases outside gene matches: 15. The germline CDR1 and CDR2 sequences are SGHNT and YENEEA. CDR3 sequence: CASSIRQGAKVTEQFF. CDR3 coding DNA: TGTGCCAGCAGCATTCGGCAGGGGGCGAAGGTCACTGAGCAGTTCTTC.

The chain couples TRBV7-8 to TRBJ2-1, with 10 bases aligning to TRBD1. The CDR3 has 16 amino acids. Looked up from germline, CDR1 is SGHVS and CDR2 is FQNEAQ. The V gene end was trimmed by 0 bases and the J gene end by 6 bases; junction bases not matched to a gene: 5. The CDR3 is CASSLAGTGVGNEQFF. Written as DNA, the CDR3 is TGTGCCAGCAGCTTAGCGGGGACAGGGGTGGGCAATGAGCAGTTCTTC.

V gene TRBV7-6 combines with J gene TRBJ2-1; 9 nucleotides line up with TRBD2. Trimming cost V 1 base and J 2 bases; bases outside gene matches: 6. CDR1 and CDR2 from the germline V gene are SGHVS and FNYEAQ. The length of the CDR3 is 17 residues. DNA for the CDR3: TGTGCCAGCAGCTTAGAGCCCCTAGCGGGGCCCTACAATGAGCAGTTCTTC. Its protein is CASSLEPLAGPYNEQFF. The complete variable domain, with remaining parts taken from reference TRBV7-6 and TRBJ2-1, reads GAGVSQSPRYKVTKRGQDVALRCDPISGHVSLYWYRQALGQGPEFLTYFNYEAQQDKSGLPNDRFSAERPEGSISTLTIQRTEQRDSAMYRCASSLEPLAGPYNEQFFGPGTRLTVL.

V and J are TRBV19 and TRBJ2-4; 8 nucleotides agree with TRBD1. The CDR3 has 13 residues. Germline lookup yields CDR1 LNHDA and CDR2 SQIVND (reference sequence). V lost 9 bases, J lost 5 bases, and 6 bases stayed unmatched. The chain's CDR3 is CASGDRGENIQYF. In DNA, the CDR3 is TGTGCCAGCGGAGACAGGGGTGAAAACATTCAGTACTTC. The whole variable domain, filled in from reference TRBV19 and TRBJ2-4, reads DGGITQSPKYLFRKEGQNVTLSCEQNLNHDAMYWYRQDPGQGLRLIYYSQIVNDFQKGDIAEGYSVSREKKESFPLTVTSAQKNPTAFYLCASGDRGENIQYFGAGTRLSVL.

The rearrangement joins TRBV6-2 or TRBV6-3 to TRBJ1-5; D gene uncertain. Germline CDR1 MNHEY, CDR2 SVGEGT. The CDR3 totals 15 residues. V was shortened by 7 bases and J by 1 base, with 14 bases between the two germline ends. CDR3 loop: CASTPLGGSNQPQHF. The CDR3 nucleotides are TGTGCCAGCACCCCCCTTGGAGGGAGCAATCAGCCCCAGCATTTT.

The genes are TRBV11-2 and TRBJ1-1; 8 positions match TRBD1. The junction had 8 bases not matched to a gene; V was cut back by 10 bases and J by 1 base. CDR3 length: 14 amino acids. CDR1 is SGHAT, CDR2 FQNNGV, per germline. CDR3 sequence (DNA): TGTGCCATTACTCGGACAGGGCCGAACACTGAAGCTTTCTTT. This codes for CAITRTGPNTEAFF.

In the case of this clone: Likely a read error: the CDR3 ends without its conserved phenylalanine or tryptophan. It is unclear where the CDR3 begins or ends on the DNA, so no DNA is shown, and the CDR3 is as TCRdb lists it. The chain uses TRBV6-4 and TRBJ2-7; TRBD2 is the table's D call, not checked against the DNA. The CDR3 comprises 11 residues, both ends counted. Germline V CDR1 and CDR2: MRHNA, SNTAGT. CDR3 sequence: CASSIGGVAGD.

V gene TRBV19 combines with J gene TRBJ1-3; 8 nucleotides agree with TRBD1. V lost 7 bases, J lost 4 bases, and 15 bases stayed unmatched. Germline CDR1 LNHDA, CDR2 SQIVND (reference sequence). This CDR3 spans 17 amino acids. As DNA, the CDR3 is TGTGCCAGTACCCCGTCCCAGGGGGCGAGGTTCGGAAACACCATATATTTT. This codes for CASTPSQGARFGNTIYF.

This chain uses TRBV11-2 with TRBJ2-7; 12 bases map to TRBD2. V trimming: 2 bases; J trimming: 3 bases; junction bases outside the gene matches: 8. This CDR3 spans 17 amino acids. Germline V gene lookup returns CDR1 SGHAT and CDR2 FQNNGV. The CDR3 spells CASSLRLAGGAVYEQYF. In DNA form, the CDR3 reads TGTGCCAGCAGCTTAAGGCTAGCGGGAGGGGCGGTCTACGAGCAGTACTTC.

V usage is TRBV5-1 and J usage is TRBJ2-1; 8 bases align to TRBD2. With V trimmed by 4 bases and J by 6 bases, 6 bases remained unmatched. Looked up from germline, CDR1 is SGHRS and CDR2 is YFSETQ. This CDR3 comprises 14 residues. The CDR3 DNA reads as TGCGCCAGCAGCGCACTAGCGGAGTCCAATGAGCAGTTCTTC. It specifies CASSALAESNEQFF.

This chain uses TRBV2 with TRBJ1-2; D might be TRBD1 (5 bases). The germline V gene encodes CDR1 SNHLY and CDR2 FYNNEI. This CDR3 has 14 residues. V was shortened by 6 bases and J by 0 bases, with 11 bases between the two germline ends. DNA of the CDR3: TGTGCCAGCAGATTCGAGGGGACTAACTATGGCTACACCTTC. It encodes CASRFEGTNYGYTF. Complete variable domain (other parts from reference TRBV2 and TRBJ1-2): EPEVTQTPSHQVTQMGQEVILRCVPISNHLYFYWYRQILGQKVEFLVSFYNNEISEKSEIFDDQFSVERPDGSNFTLKIRSTKLEDSAMYFCASRFEGTNYGYTFGSGTRLTVV.

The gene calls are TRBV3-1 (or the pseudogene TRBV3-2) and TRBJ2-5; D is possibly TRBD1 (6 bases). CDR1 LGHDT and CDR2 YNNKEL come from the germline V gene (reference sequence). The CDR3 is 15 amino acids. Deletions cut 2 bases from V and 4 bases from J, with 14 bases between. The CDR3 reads CASSQNTGIGETQYF. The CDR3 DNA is TGTGCCAGCAGCCAAAATACAGGGATTGGAGAGACCCAGTACTTC.

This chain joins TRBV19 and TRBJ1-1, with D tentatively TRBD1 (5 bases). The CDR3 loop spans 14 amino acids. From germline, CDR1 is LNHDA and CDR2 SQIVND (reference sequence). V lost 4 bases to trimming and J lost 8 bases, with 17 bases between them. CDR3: CASSKEQGYGEAFF. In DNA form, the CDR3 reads TGTGCCAGTAGTAAGGAGCAGGGCTATGGAGAAGCTTTCTTT. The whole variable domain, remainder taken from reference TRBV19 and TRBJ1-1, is DGGITQSPKYLFRKEGQNVTLSCEQNLNHDAMYWYRQDPGQGLRLIYYSQIVNDFQKGDIAEGYSVSREKKESFPLTVTSAQKNPTAFYLCASSKEQGYGEAFFGQGTRLTVV.

CDR3 DNA: TGTGCCAGCAGTGGCCAGCCAGCGGGGGGGCCAGATACGCAGTATTTT. Encoded protein: CASSGQPAGGPDTQYF. The V call is TRBV6-4, the J call TRBJ2-3; 10 bases are a match to TRBD2. CDR1 MRHNA and CDR2 SNTAGT come from the germline V gene. Trimming cost V 4 bases and J 4 bases; bases outside gene matches: 8. CDR3 size: 16 residues.